This T cell receptor beta chain was captured by sequencing in a study of control samples from healthy donors and cancer patients. Profiling relied on immunoSEQ multiplex PCR, and the TCRdb table lists in-frame clones only, not all of them. Seen here are 150,000 to 200,000 clones, 92% observed once, and the top ten hold 0.65% to 0.75%. The TCR comes from a woman in her twenties or thirties in good health. The sequencing sample was made of blood.

DNA of the CDR3: TGTGCCAGCAGTTACTCGGCTAGCGGGGACTACGAGCAGTACTTC. This gives the protein CASSYSASGDYEQYF. V gene TRBV6-5 combines with J gene TRBJ2-7; 9 bases align to TRBD2. J lost 3 bases, V lost 0 bases, and 3 bases had no gene match. This CDR3 has 15 residues. CDR1 and CDR2 from the germline V gene are MNHEY and SVGAGI.